Described below is a single T cell receptor beta chain sequence and its context. Antigen specificity is unknown. cDNA molecules carried unique molecular identifiers, and template switching added a universal primer site. TCRdb passed the 5' RACE reads through MiXCR, listing each CDR3 protein once. The sample consists of just under 650,000 distinct CDR3 sequences, under 8.5% of them appearing once. This specimen belongs to a study of identical twins. Study-wide results and caveats: When twins shared out-of-frame alpha sequences, those sequences had excess low generation probability. Cord blood's abundant beta clonotypes had fewer insertions, unlike memory repertoires.

Healthy Caucasians made up all donors. These sequences were also reported in another study, on yellow fever vaccine responses in identical twins.

The sample consisted of PBMCs. The receptor's source is a woman aged 18-35 years in good health.

CDR3 coding DNA: TGTGCCAGCAGCAAGGGTTCCGCTGGAAATCAGCCCCAGCATTTT. Amino acids: CASSKGSAGNQPQHF. This chain links TRBV12-3 or TRBV12-4 with TRBJ1-5; D ambiguous. The CDR3 consists of 15 residues. Trimming cost V 6 bases and J 4 bases, with 16 bases left between them.